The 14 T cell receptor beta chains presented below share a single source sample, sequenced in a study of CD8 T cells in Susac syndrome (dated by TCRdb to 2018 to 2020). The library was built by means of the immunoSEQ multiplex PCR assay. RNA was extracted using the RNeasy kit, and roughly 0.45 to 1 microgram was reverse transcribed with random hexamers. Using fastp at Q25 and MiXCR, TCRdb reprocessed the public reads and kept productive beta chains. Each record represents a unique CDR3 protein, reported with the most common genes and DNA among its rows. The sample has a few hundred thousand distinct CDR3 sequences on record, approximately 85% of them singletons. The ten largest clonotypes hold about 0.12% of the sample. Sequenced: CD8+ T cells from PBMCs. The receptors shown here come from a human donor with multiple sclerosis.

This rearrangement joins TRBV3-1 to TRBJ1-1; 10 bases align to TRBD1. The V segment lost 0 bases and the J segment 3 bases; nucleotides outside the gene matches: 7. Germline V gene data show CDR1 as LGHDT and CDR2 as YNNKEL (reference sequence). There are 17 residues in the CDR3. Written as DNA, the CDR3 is TGTGCCAGCAGCCAAGACGGAGAGACAGGGGGCTACACTGAAGCTTTCTTT. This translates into CASSQDGETGGYTEAFF. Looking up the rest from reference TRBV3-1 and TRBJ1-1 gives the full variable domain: DTAVSQTPKYLVTQMGNDKSIKCEQNLGHDTMYWYKQDSKKFLKIMFSYNNKELIINETVPNRFSPKSPDKAHLNLHINSLELGDSAVYFCASSQDGETGGYTEAFFGQGTRLTVV.

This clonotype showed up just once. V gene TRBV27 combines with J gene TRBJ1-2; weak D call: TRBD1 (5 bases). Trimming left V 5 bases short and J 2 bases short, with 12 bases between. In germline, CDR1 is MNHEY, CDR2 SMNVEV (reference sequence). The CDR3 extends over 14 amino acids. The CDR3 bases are TGTGCCAGCAGTCGGGGCCCCTTGAACTATGGCTACACCTTC. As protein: CASSRGPLNYGYTF.

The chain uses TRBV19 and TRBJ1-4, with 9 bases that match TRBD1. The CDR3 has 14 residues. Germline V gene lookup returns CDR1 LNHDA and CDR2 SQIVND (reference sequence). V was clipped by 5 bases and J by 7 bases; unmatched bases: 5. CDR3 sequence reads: CASSPRTGVEKLFF. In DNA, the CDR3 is TGTGCCAGTAGTCCCCGGACAGGGGTTGAAAAACTGTTTTTT.

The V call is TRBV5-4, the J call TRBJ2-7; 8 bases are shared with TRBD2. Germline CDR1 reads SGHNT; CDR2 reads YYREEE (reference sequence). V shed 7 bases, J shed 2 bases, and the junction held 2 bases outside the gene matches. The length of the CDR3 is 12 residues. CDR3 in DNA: TGTGCCAGCTCGGGAGGGACCTACGAGCAGTACTTC. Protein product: CASSGGTYEQYF.

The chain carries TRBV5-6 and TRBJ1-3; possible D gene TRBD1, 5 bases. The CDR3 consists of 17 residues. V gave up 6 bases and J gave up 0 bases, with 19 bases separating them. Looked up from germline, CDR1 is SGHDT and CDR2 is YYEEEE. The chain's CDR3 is CASTSLATEGSGNTIYF. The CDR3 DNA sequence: TGTGCCAGCACCTCACTTGCGACAGAGGGCTCTGGAAACACCATATATTTT.

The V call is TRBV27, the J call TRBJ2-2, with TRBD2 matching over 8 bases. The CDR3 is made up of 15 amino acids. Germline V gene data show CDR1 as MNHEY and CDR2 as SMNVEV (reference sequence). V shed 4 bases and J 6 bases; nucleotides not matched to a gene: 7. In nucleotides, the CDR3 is TGTGCCAGCAGTTGGCTCGGGGGGGCCGCCGGGGAGCTGTTTTTT. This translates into CASSWLGGAAGELFF.

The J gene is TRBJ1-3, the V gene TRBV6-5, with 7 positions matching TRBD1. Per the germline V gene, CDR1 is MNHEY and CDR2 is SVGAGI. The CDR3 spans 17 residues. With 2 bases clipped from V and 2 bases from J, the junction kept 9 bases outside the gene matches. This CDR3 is CASSYNPYRGTGNTIYF. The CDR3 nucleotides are TGTGCCAGCAGTTACAATCCCTACAGGGGCACTGGAAACACCATATATTTT.

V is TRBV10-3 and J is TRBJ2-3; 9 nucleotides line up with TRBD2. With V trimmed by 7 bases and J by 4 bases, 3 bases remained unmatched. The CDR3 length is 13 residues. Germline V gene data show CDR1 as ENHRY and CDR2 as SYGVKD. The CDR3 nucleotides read TGTGCCATCAAGGGCGGGAGGGCAGATACGCAGTATTTT. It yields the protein CAIKGGRADTQYF.

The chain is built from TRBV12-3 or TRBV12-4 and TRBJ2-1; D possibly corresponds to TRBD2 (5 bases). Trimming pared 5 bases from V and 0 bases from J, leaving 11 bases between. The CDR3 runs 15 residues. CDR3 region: CASSPMDSSYNEQFF. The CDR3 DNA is TGTGCCAGCAGTCCAATGGACTCCTCCTACAATGAGCAGTTCTTC.

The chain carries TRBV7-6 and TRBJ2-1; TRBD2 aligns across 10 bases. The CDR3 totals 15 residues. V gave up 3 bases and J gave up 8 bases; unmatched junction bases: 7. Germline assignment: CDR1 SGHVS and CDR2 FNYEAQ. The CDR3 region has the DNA TGTGCCAGCAGCTTGGAGCGGGGGGGCGGGTATGAGCAGTTCTTC. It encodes CASSLERGGGYEQFF. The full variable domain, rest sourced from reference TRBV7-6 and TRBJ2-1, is GAGVSQSPRYKVTKRGQDVALRCDPISGHVSLYWYRQALGQGPEFLTYFNYEAQQDKSGLPNDRFSAERPEGSISTLTIQRTEQRDSAMYRCASSLERGGGYEQFFGPGTRLTVL.

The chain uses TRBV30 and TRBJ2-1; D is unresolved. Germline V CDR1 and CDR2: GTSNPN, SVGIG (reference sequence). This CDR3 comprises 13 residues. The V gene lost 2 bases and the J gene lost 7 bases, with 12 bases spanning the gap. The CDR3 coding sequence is TGTGCCTGGAGTCCCGATGTCGAGAATGAGCAGTTCTTC. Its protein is CAWSPDVENEQFF.

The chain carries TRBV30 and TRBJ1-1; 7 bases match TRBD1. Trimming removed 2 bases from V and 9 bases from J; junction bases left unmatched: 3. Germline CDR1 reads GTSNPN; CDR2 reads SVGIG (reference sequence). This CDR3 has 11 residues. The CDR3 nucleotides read TGTGCCTGGAGTTGGGACAGCCAAGCTTTCTTT. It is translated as CAWSWDSQAFF.

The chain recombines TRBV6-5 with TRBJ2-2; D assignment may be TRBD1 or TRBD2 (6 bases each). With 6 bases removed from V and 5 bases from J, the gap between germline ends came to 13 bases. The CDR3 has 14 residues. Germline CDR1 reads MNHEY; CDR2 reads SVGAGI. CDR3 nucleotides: TGTGCCAGCAGACCAGTAGGGGGGACCGGGGAGCTGTTTTTT. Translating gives CASRPVGGTGELFF.

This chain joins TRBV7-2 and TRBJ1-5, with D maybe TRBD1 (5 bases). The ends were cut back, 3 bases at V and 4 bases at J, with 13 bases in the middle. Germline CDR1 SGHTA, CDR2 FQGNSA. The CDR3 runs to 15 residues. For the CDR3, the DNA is TGTGCCAGCAGCTTTGGTGTGGGGGAGAATCAGCCCCAGCATTTT. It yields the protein CASSFGVGENQPQHF.